Listed here are 10 T cell receptor beta chains from one sample, sequenced in a study of blood T cell repertoires in COVID-19. This table comes from immunoSEQ multiplex PCR, and its TCRdb copy is limited to in-frame clones, with some not included. The table records 310,000 or so clones, around 90% of them present only once. Input material: PBMCs or T cells enriched from blood (not recorded which). The source is a woman aged 18-29 years who had recovered from COVID-19.

This clone was observed once. This specimen includes other DNA sequences encoding the same CDR3. In nucleotides, the CDR3 is TGTGCCAGCAGCCTAGGGGGGGATAGAGAAAAACTGTTTTTT. The encoded protein is CASSLGGDREKLFF. This chain joins TRBV27 and TRBJ1-4; possibly TRBD1 for D (6 bases). Germline values: CDR1 MNHEY, CDR2 SMNVEV (reference sequence). V was shortened by 6 bases and J by 8 bases, with 16 bases between the two germline ends. The CDR3 has 14 residues.

This clone was picked up many times. This chain joins TRBV5-8 and TRBJ2-3; D possibly corresponds to TRBD1 (6 bases). Trimming shortened V by 4 bases and J by 2 bases, and 14 bases separated the two germline ends. CDR1 and CDR2 from the germline V gene are SGHTS and YDEGEE. The CDR3 has 15 amino acids. CDR3 DNA: TGTGCCAGCAGCGAGGGGGAGATTGACACAGATACGCAGTATTTT. Its protein is CASSEGEIDTDTQYF.

This chain uses TRBV7-3 with TRBJ2-7, with 10 bases identical to TRBD2. Trimming took 2 bases from V and 3 from J; bases not matched to a gene: 1. The CDR3 is made up of 14 amino acids. Germline values: CDR1 SGHTA, CDR2 FQGTGA. The CDR3 nucleotides are TGTGCCAGCAGCTTAGTAGCGGGGGGCTACGAGCAGTACTTC. Protein: CASSLVAGGYEQYF.

The chain carries TRBV19 and TRBJ2-1, with TRBD2 matching 10 bases. Germline CDR1 and CDR2: LNHDA and SQIVND (reference sequence). CDR3 length equals 16 residues. The V gene end was trimmed by 0 bases and the J gene end by 4 bases; junction bases not matched to a gene: 3. DNA of the CDR3: TGTGCCAGTAGTATAGATGTAGCGGGGGGTTACAATGAGCAGTTCTTC. Translated, it gives CASSIDVAGGYNEQFF.

The chain links TRBV20-1 to TRBJ2-1; D is perhaps TRBD2 (7 bases). Trimming took 3 bases from V and 5 from J, leaving 11 bases between them. The length of the CDR3 is 13 residues. CDR1 and CDR2 (germline): DFQATT, SNEGSKA (reference sequence). CDR3 in amino acids: CSASRGANNEQFF. The CDR3 region has the DNA TGCAGTGCTAGTCGGGGGGCAAACAATGAGCAGTTCTTC.

The CDR3 sequence: CASSSGRSGLVVETQYF. As DNA, the CDR3 is TGTGCCAGCAGCTCCGGGAGATCCGGTCTAGTAGTAGAGACCCAGTACTTC. V usage is TRBV28 and J usage is TRBJ2-5, with a tentative D call TRBD2 (6 bases). V gave up 6 bases and J gave up 4 bases, with 24 bases separating them. Germline CDR1 is MDHEN and CDR2 is SYDVKM. There are 17 residues in the CDR3.

This clone showed up just a few times. The chain joins TRBV4-3 to TRBJ2-2; D is possibly TRBD1 (5 bases). The CDR3 is 17 residues long. The V gene's germline CDR1 is LGHNA and CDR2 YSLEER. V shed 0 bases and J shed 3 bases, with 14 bases lying between them. CDR3 sequence reads: CASSQEARAVYTGELFF. CDR3 sequence (DNA): TGCGCCAGCAGCCAAGAAGCCAGGGCCGTATACACCGGGGAGCTGTTTTTT.

J is TRBJ1-1 and V is TRBV29-1; D unclear. This CDR3 comprises 13 residues. V lost 4 bases, J lost 3 bases, and 12 bases lay in between. The germline V gene encodes CDR1 SQVTM and CDR2 ANQGSEA. CDR3 protein: CSVVEQTYTEAFF. CDR3 nucleotides: TGCAGCGTTGTAGAACAGACCTACACTGAAGCTTTCTTT.

The gene calls are TRBV25-1 and TRBJ2-1; weak D call: TRBD2 (5 bases). Looked up from germline, CDR1 is MGHDK and CDR2 is SYGVNS. Trimming stripped 5 bases from V and 0 bases from J, with 17 bases between. The CDR3 runs to 17 residues. The CDR3, as DNA: TGTGCCAGCAGTAGAGTCAGCGGAGCCAGCTCCTACAATGAGCAGTTCTTC. Its protein is CASSRVSGASSYNEQFF.

The chain couples TRBV6-5 to TRBJ1-2; D is possibly TRBD1 (5 bases). Trimming cost V 10 bases and J 4 bases, with 16 bases left between them. The CDR3 runs 13 residues. Per germline, CDR1 MNHEY and CDR2 SVGAGI. CDR3 residues: CAIYYGGFYGYTF. The CDR3 coding sequence is TGTGCCATCTACTACGGGGGATTCTATGGCTACACCTTC.